The entry below gives a single TCR beta chain sequence along with its context. The antigen is unknown. This entry belongs to a study of cytomegalovirus exposure and HLA in healthy donors. Study-level background: Approximately 180 million T cells yielded 117 million unique TCR beta sequences in earlier analysis. Around 80 million unique TCRs from HLA-typed donors were held in an early data release. General study findings and limits: Only CMV serostatus was available as immune exposure information.

A multiplex PCR was run with 60 Vbeta primers and 13 Jbeta primers. The method was immunoSEQ multiplex PCR; TCRdb's version includes in-frame clones alone and lacks a portion of them. The sample records 170,000 or so clones, approximately 88% being singletons. All the people who gave samples were healthy bone marrow donors. This receptor was identified in a boy aged 2 to 10 in good health and CMV-seronegative. The sample taken for sequencing was PBMCs.

The CDR3 DNA reads TGTGCCTGGAGTAACCAGCGTTTAACCTACGAGCAGTACTTC. This encodes CAWSNQRLTYEQYF. The V and J genes are TRBV30 and TRBJ2-7, with unresolved D. CDR1 is GTSNPN, CDR2 SVGIG, per germline (reference sequence). The CDR3 runs 14 residues. Trimming removed 2 bases at V and 2 bases at J, with 13 bases between.